This TCR beta chain appears in the sequencing data of a study of T cell responses to AZD1222 COVID-19 vaccine. For the study at large: Second-dose schedules of about 4 or about 12 weeks were combined.

Study-wide results and caveats: Most donors were white British and more were female, and clonal diversity was possibly underestimated. Only a handful of AZD1222 recipients, six or seven in all, had baseline seropositivity. Spike was spanned by vaccine-associated CD4 TCRs, which were dominant at 160-218 and 743-854.

Using immunoSEQ multiplex PCR, the repertoire was profiled, and TCRdb retains in-frame clones only, with some absent. The sample holds some 120,000 clones, 90% to 95% seen once. This clone was recorded once. Its specificity is unknown. Sequencing was performed on peripheral blood, taken on day 0 of AZD1222 vaccination. The receptor was isolated from an adult in good health.

The CDR3 here is CASSVQSDGAFF. The DNA for the CDR3 is TGTGCCAGCAGCGTTCAGTCTGACGGGGCTTTCTTT. The V call is TRBV9, the J call TRBJ1-1, with D uncertain. Between the trimmed V and J ends, which lost 2 bases and 11 bases, there was a span of 13 bases. CDR1 is SGDLS and CDR2 is YYNGEE in the germline V gene. The CDR3 extends over 12 amino acids.